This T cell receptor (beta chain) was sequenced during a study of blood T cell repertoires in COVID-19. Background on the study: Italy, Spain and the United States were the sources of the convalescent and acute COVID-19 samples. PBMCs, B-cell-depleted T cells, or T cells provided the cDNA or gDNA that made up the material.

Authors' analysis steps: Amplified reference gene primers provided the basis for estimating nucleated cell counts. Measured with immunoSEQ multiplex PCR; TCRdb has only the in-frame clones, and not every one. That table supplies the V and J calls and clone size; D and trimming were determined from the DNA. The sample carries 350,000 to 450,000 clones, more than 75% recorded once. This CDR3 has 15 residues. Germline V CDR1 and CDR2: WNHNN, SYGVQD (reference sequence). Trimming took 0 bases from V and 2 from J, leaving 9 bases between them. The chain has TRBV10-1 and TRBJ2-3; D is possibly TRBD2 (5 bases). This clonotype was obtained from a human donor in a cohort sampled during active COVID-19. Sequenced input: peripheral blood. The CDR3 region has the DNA TGCGCCAGCAGTGAGTCCGGGGATTTCACAGATACGCAGTATTTT. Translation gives CASSESGDFTDTQYF.